What follows is one T cell receptor beta chain and its context. The antigen is undetermined. Method: immunoSEQ multiplex PCR; TCRdb's copy keeps in-frame clones and lacks some. The sample consists of some 85,000 clones, 85% to 95% of them appearing once. This sample was taken from a study of graft-versus-host responses after intestinal transplantation. Study overall: Multivisceral, liver-intestinal, or isolated intestinal transplants were received by the recipients. Recipients were all induced with anti-thymocyte globulin, then given tacrolimus and steroids for about 3 years.

Regarding the study as a whole: Peak circulating GvH clone levels were associated with early post-transplant HvG declines. The study found high graft-versus-host to host-versus-graft clonal ratios in allografts of patients with graft-donor T cell macrochimerism.

The germline CDR1 and CDR2 sequences are SQVTM and ANQGSEA. The CDR3 covers 12 residues. V was pared by 6 bases and J by 6 bases, with 7 bases of the junction left unmatched. Material: unstimulated CD8+ T cells sorted from spleen or lymph node cells, obtained before transplant. The V call is TRBV29-1, the J call TRBJ1-1; the match to TRBD1 covers 7 bases. The origin of this receptor is a human donor who was the organ donor for an intestinal transplant. The CDR3 coding sequence is TGCAGCGTCGGTACAGGGGTGGCTGAAGCTTTCTTT. This codes for CSVGTGVAEAFF.